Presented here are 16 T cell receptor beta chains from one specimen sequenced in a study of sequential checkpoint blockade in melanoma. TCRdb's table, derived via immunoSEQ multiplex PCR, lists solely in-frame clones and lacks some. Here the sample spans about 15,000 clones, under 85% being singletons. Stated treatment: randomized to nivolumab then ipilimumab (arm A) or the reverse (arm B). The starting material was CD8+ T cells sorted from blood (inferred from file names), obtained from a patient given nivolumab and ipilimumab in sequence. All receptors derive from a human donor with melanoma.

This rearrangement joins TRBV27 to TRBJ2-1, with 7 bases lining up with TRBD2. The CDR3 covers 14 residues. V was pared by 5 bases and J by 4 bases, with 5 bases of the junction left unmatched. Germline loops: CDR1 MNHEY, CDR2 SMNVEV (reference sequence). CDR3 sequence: CASSGDYPYNEQFF. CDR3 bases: TGTGCCAGCAGTGGGGACTACCCTTACAATGAGCAGTTCTTC.

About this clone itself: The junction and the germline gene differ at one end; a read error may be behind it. CDR3 coding DNA: TGTGCCAGCAGCTTCTCGGACAGCGTCCACTTC. As protein: CASSFSDSVHF. V usage is TRBV13 and J usage is TRBJ2-7; possibly TRBD1 for D (6 bases). Per germline, CDR1 PRHDT and CDR2 FYEKMQ (reference sequence). CDR3 length: 11 residues.

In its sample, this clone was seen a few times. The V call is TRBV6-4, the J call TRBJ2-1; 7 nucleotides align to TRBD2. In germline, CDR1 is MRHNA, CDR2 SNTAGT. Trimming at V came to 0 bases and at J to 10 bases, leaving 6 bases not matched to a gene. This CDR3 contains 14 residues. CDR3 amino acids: CASSDSMGGSEQFF. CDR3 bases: TGTGCCAGCAGTGACTCCATGGGGGGGTCCGAGCAGTTCTTC.

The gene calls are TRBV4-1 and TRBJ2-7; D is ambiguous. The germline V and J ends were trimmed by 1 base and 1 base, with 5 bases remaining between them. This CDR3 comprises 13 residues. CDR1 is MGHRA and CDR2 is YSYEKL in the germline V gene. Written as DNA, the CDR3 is TGCGCCAGCAGCCAAGGGCCATCCTACGAGCAGTACTTC. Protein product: CASSQGPSYEQYF.

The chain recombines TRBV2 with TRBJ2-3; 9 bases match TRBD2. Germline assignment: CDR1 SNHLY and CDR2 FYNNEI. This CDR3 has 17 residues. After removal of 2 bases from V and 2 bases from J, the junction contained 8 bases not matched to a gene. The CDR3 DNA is TGTGCCAGCAGTGAAACGGTTGCTAGCGGGGTCACAGATACGCAGTATTTT. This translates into CASSETVASGVTDTQYF.

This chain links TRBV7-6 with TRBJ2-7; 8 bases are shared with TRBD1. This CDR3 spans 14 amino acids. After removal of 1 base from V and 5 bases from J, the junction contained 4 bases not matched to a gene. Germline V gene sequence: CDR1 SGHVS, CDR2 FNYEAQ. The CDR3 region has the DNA TGTGCCAGCAGCTTAGGGACAGGGCCAAACGAGCAGTACTTC. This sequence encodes CASSLGTGPNEQYF.

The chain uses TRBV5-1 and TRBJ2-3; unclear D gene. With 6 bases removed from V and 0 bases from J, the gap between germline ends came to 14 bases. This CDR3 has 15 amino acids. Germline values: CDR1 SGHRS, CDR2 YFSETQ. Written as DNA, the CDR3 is TGCGCCAGCAACCTGCGTGCGCGGAGCACAGATACGCAGTATTTT. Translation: CASNLRARSTDTQYF. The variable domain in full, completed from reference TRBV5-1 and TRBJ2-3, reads KAGVTQTPRYLIKTRGQQVTLSCSPISGHRSVSWYQQTPGQGLQFLFEYFSETQRNKGNFPGRFSGRQFSNSRSEMNVSTLELGDSALYLCASNLRARSTDTQYFGPGTRLTVL.

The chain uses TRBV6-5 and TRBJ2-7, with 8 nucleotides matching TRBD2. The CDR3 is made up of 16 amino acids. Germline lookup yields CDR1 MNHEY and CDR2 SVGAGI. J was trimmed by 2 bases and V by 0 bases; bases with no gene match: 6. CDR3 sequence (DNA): TGTGCCAGCAGTTACTCGAGCGGGGGCGCCCCCTACGAGCAGTACTTC. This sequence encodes CASSYSSGGAPYEQYF.

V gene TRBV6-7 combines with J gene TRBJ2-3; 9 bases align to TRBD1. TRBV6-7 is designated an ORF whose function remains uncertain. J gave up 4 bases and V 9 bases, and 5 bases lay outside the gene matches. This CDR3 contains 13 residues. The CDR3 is CASRDREADTQYF. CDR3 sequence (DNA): TGTGCCAGTCGGGACAGGGAGGCAGATACGCAGTATTTT.

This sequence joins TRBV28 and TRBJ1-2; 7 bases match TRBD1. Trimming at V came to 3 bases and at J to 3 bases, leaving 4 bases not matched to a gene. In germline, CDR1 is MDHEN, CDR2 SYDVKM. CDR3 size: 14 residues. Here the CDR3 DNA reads TGTGCCAGCAGTTTTCGAGGGGGCGACTATGGCTACACCTTC. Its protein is CASSFRGGDYGYTF.

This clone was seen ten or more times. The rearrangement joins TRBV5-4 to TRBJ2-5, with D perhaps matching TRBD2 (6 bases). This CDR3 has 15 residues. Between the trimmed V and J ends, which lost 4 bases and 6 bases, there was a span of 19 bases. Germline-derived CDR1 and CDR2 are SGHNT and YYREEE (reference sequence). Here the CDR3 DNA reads TGTGCCAGCAGCCCCCTTGCGGGATGGCGAAAGACCCAGTACTTC. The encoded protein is CASSPLAGWRKTQYF.

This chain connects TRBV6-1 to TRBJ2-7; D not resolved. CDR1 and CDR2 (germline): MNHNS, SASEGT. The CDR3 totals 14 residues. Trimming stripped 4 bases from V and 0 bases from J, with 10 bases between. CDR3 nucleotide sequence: TGTGCCAGCAGTGGACTTGAAGTCTCCTACGAGCAGTACTTC. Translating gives CASSGLEVSYEQYF.

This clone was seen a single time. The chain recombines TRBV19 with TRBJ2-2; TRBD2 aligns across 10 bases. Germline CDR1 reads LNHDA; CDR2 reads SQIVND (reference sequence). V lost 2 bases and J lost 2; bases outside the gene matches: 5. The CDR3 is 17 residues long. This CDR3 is CASSIPTSGDNTGELFF. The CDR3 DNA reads TGTGCCAGTAGTATACCCACTAGCGGGGACAACACCGGGGAGCTGTTTTTT.

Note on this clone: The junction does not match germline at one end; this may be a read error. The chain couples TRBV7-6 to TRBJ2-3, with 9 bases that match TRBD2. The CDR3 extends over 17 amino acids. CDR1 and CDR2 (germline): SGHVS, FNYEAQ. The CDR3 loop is CTSSPGLARSNTDTQYF. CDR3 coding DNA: TGTACCAGCAGCCCAGGACTAGCGCGATCCAACACAGATACGCAGTATTTT. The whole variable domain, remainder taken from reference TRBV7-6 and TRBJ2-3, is GAGVSQSPRYKVTKRGQDVALRCDPISGHVSLYWYRQALGQGPEFLTYFNYEAQQDKSGLPNDRFSAERPEGSISTLTIQRTEQRDSAMYRCTSSPGLARSNTDTQYFGPGTRLTVL.

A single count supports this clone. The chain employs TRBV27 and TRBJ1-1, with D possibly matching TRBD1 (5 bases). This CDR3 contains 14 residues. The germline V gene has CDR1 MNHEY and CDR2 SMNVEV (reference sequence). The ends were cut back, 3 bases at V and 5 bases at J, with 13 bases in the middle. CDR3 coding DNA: TGTGCCAGCAGTTTCGGTCGGGGGGAGACTGAAGCTTTCTTT. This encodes CASSFGRGETEAFF.

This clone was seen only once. CDR3 DNA: TGTGCCAGCAGTGGCGGACAGGGGCCGTTCTCTTACAATGAGCAGTTCTTC. Its translation is CASSGGQGPFSYNEQFF. This chain links TRBV25-1 with TRBJ2-1, with 9 nucleotides matching TRBD1. With V trimmed by 4 bases and J by 4 bases, 11 bases remained unmatched. CDR1 is MGHDK, CDR2 SYGVNS, per germline. The CDR3 runs to 17 residues.